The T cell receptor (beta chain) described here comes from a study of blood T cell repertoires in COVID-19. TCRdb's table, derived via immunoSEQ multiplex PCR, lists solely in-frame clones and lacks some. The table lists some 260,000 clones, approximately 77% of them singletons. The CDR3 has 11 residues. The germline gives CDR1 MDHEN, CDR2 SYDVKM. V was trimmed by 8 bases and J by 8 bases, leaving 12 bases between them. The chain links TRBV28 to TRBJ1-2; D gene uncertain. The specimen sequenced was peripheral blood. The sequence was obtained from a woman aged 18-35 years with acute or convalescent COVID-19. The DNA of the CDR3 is TGTGCCAGCGCAAGAGGCTTCGGCTACACCTTC. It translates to CASARGFGYTF.